A single sample is the source of the 5 T cell receptor beta chains below, sequenced in a study of control samples from healthy donors and cancer patients (dated by TCRdb to the early 2020s). Library construction relied on the immunoSEQ multiplex PCR assay. In its TCRdb copy, this immuneACCESS table keeps in-frame sequences only and misses some clones. Where compared with another copy, unresolved V genes explain less than half of these, and the others have no known cause. Recorded for this sample are fewer than 200,000 clones; approximately 92% of them occurred a single time. The ten top clones hold around 1.5% of the sample. Source material: blood. The source of these receptors is a man between 25 and 39 years old in good health.

This rearrangement joins TRBV2 to TRBJ2-1, with TRBD2 matching 11 bases. This CDR3 has 16 amino acids. Germline trimming cut 3 bases from V and 7 bases from J; bases unmatched to any gene: 8. In germline, CDR1 is SNHLY, CDR2 FYNNEI. The CDR3 protein is CASSEPGSGRANEQFF. Here the CDR3 DNA reads TGTGCCAGCAGTGAGCCCGGTAGCGGGAGGGCTAATGAGCAGTTCTTC.

V and J are TRBV30 and TRBJ2-6; 7 bases match TRBD2. Germline V gene data show CDR1 as GTSNPN and CDR2 as SVGIG (reference sequence). With 0 bases clipped from V and 2 bases from J, the junction kept 4 bases outside the gene matches. The CDR3 sequence is 16 residues long. In DNA form, the CDR3 reads TGTGCCTGGAGTGTCTTGCGGGGGACTGGGGCCAACGTCCTGACTTTC. Residues: CAWSVLRGTGANVLTF.

V gene TRBV7-2 combines with J gene TRBJ1-4; tentatively, D is TRBD1 (5 bases). This CDR3 region has 14 residues. Trimming left V 2 bases short and J 8 bases short, with 12 bases between. Germline lookup yields CDR1 SGHTA and CDR2 FQGNSA. CDR3 sequence: CASSLLGTLEKLFF. CDR3 DNA: TGTGCCAGCAGCTTACTGGGGACTTTAGAAAAACTGTTTTTT.

The rearrangement uses TRBV5-5 and TRBJ1-3, with D hard to call. Germline assignment: CDR1 SGHKS and CDR2 YYEKEE (reference sequence). V lost 4 bases and J 0 bases, leaving 8 bases between the germline ends. The CDR3 spans 14 residues. CDR3 amino acids: CASSTFDSGNTIYF. CDR3 nucleotide sequence: TGTGCCAGCAGCACGTTCGACTCTGGAAACACCATATATTTT.

The gene calls are TRBV28 and TRBJ1-2; the D gene is possibly TRBD1 (6 bases). V was pared by 0 bases and J by 4 bases, with 12 bases between. Germline assignment: CDR1 MDHEN and CDR2 SYDVKM. The CDR3 contains 15 residues. The CDR3 region has the DNA TGTGCCAGCAGTTTATGGGGGGCAGGAGGCTATGGCTACACCTTC. Translation: CASSLWGAGGYGYTF.